This TCR beta chain came from a study of T cell responses to AZD1222 COVID-19 vaccine. Study findings and constraints: Baseline seropositivity occurred in only 5 to 7 AZD1222 recipients. Clonal diversity was possibly underestimated, and the donors were mostly white British, with more females.

Here immunoSEQ multiplex PCR was the method, and the copy in TCRdb shows in-frame clones only, minus some. The table shows over 75,000 clones, with about 89% occurring only once. The CDR3 is 16 amino acids. CDR1 is KGHDR and CDR2 is SFDVKD in the germline V gene. V was clipped by 4 bases and J by 4 bases, with 16 bases between them. A remark on this clone: The antigen is undetermined.

The J gene is TRBJ1-3, the V gene TRBV24-1; D not certain. This receptor was identified in an adult in good health. The material sequenced was peripheral blood, taken on day 0 of AZD1222 vaccination. CDR3 loop: CATSDSIQACGNTIYF. CDR3 DNA sequence: TGTGCCACCAGTGACTCCATCCAGGCATGCGGAAACACCATATATTTT.